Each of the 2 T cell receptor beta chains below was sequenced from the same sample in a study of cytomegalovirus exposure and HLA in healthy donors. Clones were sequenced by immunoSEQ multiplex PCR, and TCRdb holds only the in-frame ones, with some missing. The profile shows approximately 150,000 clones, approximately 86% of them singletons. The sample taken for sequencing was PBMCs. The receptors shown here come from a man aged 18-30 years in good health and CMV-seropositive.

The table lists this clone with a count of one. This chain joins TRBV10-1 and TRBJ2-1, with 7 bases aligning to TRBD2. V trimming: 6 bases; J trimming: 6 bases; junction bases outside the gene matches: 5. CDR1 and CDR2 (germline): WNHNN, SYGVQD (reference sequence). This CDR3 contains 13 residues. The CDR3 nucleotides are TGCGCCAGCAGCGAAAGCGGGGTCAATGAGCAGTTCTTC. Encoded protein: CASSESGVNEQFF.

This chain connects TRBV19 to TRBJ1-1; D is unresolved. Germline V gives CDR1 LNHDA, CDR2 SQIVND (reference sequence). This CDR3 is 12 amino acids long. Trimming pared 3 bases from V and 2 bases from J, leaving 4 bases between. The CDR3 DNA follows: TGTGCCAGTAGTATTTTAAACACTGAAGCTTTCTTT. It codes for CASSILNTEAFF.